These 27 T cell receptor beta chains share one sample of origin, sequenced in a study of human T cells and chemical hapten exposure. TCRdb re-derived calls from the RACE reads in MiXCR, one entry per CDR3 protein. Of under 450,000 distinct CDR3 sequences detected, approximately 5.1% appear once; the ten largest clones hold roughly 2.4%. Time point denoted: patch test 1, 2 weeks after DPC sensitization. Treatment described: therapeutic diphenylcyclopropenone sensitization with weekly scalp DPC. The sequenced sample was whole blood, obtained in connection with sensitization to the hapten diphenylcyclopropenone (DPC). The receptor set was obtained from a woman aged 50 to 60 with alopecia areata. Some clones in this sample may be carry-over from other donors' samples.

This clonotype was found many times. V is TRBV29-1 and J is TRBJ2-3; D is unresolved. The CDR3 runs to 12 residues. The V end was cut by 7 bases, the J end by 0 bases, with 8 bases between. In germline, CDR1 is SQVTM, CDR2 ANQGSEA. The chain's CDR3 is CSGFGSTDTQYF. In DNA, the CDR3 is TGCAGCGGATTCGGTAGCACAGATACGCAGTATTTT.

This clonotype was recorded many times. This chain uses TRBV6-5 with TRBJ2-5, with D unresolved. Germline-derived CDR1 and CDR2 are MNHEY and SVGAGI. The length of the CDR3 is 13 residues. V was trimmed by 0 bases and J by 5 bases, leaving 7 bases between them. The CDR3 spells CASSYSEVETQYF. CDR3 nucleotides: TGTGCCAGCAGTTACTCTGAGGTGGAGACCCAGTACTTC.

This clonotype has just a few counts. The rearrangement links TRBV12-3 or TRBV12-4 to TRBJ2-3; 9 bases map to TRBD2. V dropped 6 bases and J dropped 4; count of bases not matched to a gene: 17. The CDR3 is 18 amino acids. CDR3 in DNA: TGTGCCAGCAGCCCCCCTGGCGGGGGGGTGTTCGGCTCAGATACGCAGTATTTT. Amino acid sequence: CASSPPGGGVFGSDTQYF.

This clonotype was seen at least ten times. The chain has TRBV5-1 and TRBJ2-5; no firm D call. Germline assignment: CDR1 SGHRS and CDR2 YFSETQ. This CDR3 has 14 amino acids. Trimming took 0 bases from V and 2 from J, leaving 8 bases between them. CDR3 sequence (DNA): TGCGCCAGCAGCTTGGTGGGGATTCAAGAGACCCAGTACTTC. Translation: CASSLVGIQETQYF.

This clonotype was seen a few times. This chain uses TRBV12-3 or TRBV12-4 with TRBJ2-1, with 9 bases matching TRBD2. The CDR3 extends over 14 amino acids. V lost 5 bases, J lost 6 bases, and 5 bases stayed unmatched. The CDR3 reads CASSQRGASNEQFF. CDR3 DNA: TGTGCCAGCAGTCAGCGGGGGGCCTCCAATGAGCAGTTCTTC.

Many counts were recorded for this clonotype. The chain links TRBV10-3 to TRBJ2-7, with D tentatively TRBD1 or TRBD2 (5 bases each). V lost 0 bases, J lost 2 bases, and 8 bases lay in between. Germline lookup yields CDR1 ENHRY and CDR2 SYGVKD. This CDR3 region has 14 residues. CDR3 amino acids: CAISESRDAYEQYF. For the CDR3, the DNA is TGTGCCATCAGTGAGTCCCGGGACGCCTACGAGCAGTACTTC.

In its sample, this clonotype was seen many times. The J gene is TRBJ2-2, the V gene TRBV9; 16 bases line up with TRBD2. Germline CDR1 reads SGDLS; CDR2 reads YYNGEE. This CDR3 is 17 amino acids long. After removal of 4 bases from V and 4 bases from J, the junction contained 4 bases not matched to a gene. The CDR3: CASSSGTSGRVTGELFF. The CDR3 DNA reads TGTGCCAGCAGCTCCGGGACTAGCGGGAGGGTCACCGGGGAGCTGTTTTTT.

This clonotype came up many times. The genes are TRBV11-2 and TRBJ2-7, with D perhaps matching TRBD2 (6 bases). The CDR3 contains 12 residues. Germline V CDR1 and CDR2: SGHAT, FQNNGV. The V and J ends lost 7 bases and 5 bases respectively, with 12 bases between them. The CDR3 here is CASTSGGDEQYF. The CDR3 DNA follows: TGTGCCAGCACGTCCGGAGGGGACGAGCAGTACTTC.

This clonotype has at least ten counts. The chain couples TRBV28 to TRBJ2-3, with 10 positions matching TRBD2. V gave up 7 bases and J gave up 4 bases; unmatched junction bases: 5. This CDR3 region has 14 residues. Germline V gene lookup returns CDR1 MDHEN and CDR2 SYDVKM. The CDR3 is CASTSGRNSDTQYF. The CDR3 region has the DNA TGTGCCAGCACTAGCGGGAGAAACTCAGATACGCAGTATTTT.

The V call is TRBV29-1, the J call TRBJ2-3; 8 bases match TRBD1. The CDR3 consists of 15 residues. The germline gives CDR1 SQVTM, CDR2 ANQGSEA. The V segment lost 8 bases and the J segment 0 bases; nucleotides outside the gene matches: 10. DNA for the CDR3: TGCAGCATACCACTCAGGGGGCCCAGCACAGATACGCAGTATTTT. Translating it yields CSIPLRGPSTDTQYF.

The chain links TRBV9 to TRBJ2-2; D possibly corresponds to TRBD1 (8 bases). CDR1 SGDLS and CDR2 YYNGEE come from the germline V gene. The CDR3 extends over 15 amino acids. V was clipped by 4 bases and J by 7 bases, with 17 bases between them. As DNA, the CDR3 is TGTGCCAGCAGCAGGGAGGGACAGGCGGACGGGGAGCTGTTTTTT. Its translation: CASSREGQADGELFF. Full variable domain (remainder filled in from reference TRBV9 and TRBJ2-2): DSGVTQTPKHLITATGQRVTLRCSPRSGDLSVYWYQQSLDQGLQFLIQYYNGEERAKGNILERFSAQQFPDLHSELNLSSLELGDSALYFCASSREGQADGELFFGEGSRLTVL.

There are many counts of this clonotype. This chain joins TRBV12-3 or TRBV12-4 and TRBJ1-6; D uncertain. This CDR3 comprises 14 residues. Trimming removed 3 bases at V and 14 bases at J, with 17 bases between. The CDR3 DNA reads as TGTGCCAGCAGTTTCGGAGGGCGGACCGGGACCCTCCACTTT. Translating gives CASSFGGRTGTLHF.

This clonotype was seen ten or more times. This chain links TRBV29-1 with TRBJ2-3; 7 nucleotides align to TRBD2. Germline lookup yields CDR1 SQVTM and CDR2 ANQGSEA. This CDR3 spans 15 amino acids. V shed 2 bases, J shed 2 bases, and the junction held 7 bases outside the gene matches. CDR3 protein: CSVEWGEGPTDTQYF. CDR3 DNA: TGCAGCGTTGAATGGGGGGAGGGCCCCACAGATACGCAGTATTTT.

The CDR3 is CASSSTGIREKLFF. In nucleotides, the CDR3 is TGTGCCAGCAGTTCGACAGGGATTAGGGAAAAACTGTTTTTT. V usage is TRBV28 and J usage is TRBJ1-4; TRBD1 aligns across 7 bases. Unmatched junction bases numbered 7, after V lost 4 bases and J lost 8 bases. The CDR3 runs to 14 residues. Germline V gives CDR1 MDHEN, CDR2 SYDVKM.

This clonotype was seen more than once but under ten times. V and J are TRBV7-8 and TRBJ1-5, with D possibly matching TRBD1 (5 bases). The CDR3 totals 17 residues. V was trimmed by 0 bases and J by 2 bases, leaving 14 bases between them. Germline V lookup: CDR1 SGHVS, CDR2 FQNEAQ. In nucleotides, the CDR3 is TGTGCCAGCAGCTTAGCGGGACTGGGGGGAGGCAATCAGCCCCAGCATTTT. Protein: CASSLAGLGGGNQPQHF.

This clonotype came up many times. The chain carries TRBV5-1 and TRBJ1-4, with D tentatively TRBD1 (6 bases). CDR3 size: 16 residues. Germline V gene sequence: CDR1 SGHRS, CDR2 YFSETQ. V gave up 4 bases and J gave up 0 bases, with 13 bases separating them. Written as DNA, the CDR3 is TGCGCCAGCAGCATGGACAGACAGTCAACTAATGAAAAACTGTTTTTT. Its translation: CASSMDRQSTNEKLFF. The complete variable domain, with remaining parts taken from reference TRBV5-1 and TRBJ1-4, reads KAGVTQTPRYLIKTRGQQVTLSCSPISGHRSVSWYQQTPGQGLQFLFEYFSETQRNKGNFPGRFSGRQFSNSRSEMNVSTLELGDSALYLCASSMDRQSTNEKLFFGSGTQLSVL.

This clonotype was picked up many times. CDR3 nucleotides: TGCAGTGCTAGTTCGTCCCCTGGGGGGACCCAGTACTTC. Translated: CSASSSPGGTQYF. The chain links TRBV20-1 to TRBJ2-5, with D perhaps being TRBD1 or TRBD2 (5 bases each). Trimming took 3 bases from V and 7 from J, leaving 15 bases between them. CDR1 and CDR2 from the germline V gene are DFQATT and SNEGSKA (reference sequence). CDR3 length equals 13 residues.

This clonotype has a count of ten or more. The chain carries TRBV7-9 and TRBJ2-3; tentative D call: TRBD2 (6 bases). The CDR3 covers 14 residues. Germline values: CDR1 SEHNR, CDR2 FQNEAQ (reference sequence). Trimming took 1 base from V and 5 from J, leaving 10 bases between them. The CDR3 sequence is CASSLVMGGDTQYF. CDR3 nucleotides: TGTGCCAGCAGCTTAGTAATGGGAGGAGATACGCAGTATTTT.

This clonotype was seen only a few times. The V and J genes are TRBV9 and TRBJ2-1; 9 nucleotides match TRBD1. The trim removed 4 bases at V and 4 bases at J, leaving 6 bases unmatched. Germline CDR1 is SGDLS and CDR2 is YYNGEE. The CDR3 has 15 amino acids. CDR3 sequence: CASSPGTGQYNEQFF. The CDR3 DNA reads TGTGCCAGCAGCCCCGGGACAGGGCAGTACAATGAGCAGTTCTTC.

This clonotype appeared many times. The J gene is TRBJ2-5, the V gene TRBV6-1, with TRBD1 matching over 9 bases. The V segment lost 6 bases and the J segment 6 bases; nucleotides outside the gene matches: 8. CDR3 length equals 14 residues. Looked up from germline, CDR1 is MNHNS and CDR2 is SASEGT. This CDR3 reads CASRPGQGAKTQYF. CDR3 nucleotide sequence: TGTGCCAGCAGGCCGGGACAGGGTGCGAAGACCCAGTACTTC.

This clonotype was seen repeatedly, ten times or more. The gene calls are TRBV28 and TRBJ1-1; D gene uncertain. V lost 5 bases and J lost 5, with 3 bases in between. This CDR3 is 10 amino acids long. Germline loops: CDR1 MDHEN, CDR2 SYDVKM. The CDR3 here is CASSETEAFF. In DNA, the CDR3 is TGTGCCAGCAGTGAGACTGAAGCTTTCTTT.

The chain links TRBV4-2 to TRBJ1-2, with D unresolved. Germline V gives CDR1 LGHNA, CDR2 YNFKEQ. Between the trimmed V and J ends, which lost 3 bases and 6 bases, there was a span of 11 bases. The CDR3 length is 13 residues. The CDR3 loop reads CASSQGWTDGYTF. The CDR3 region has the DNA TGTGCCAGCAGCCAGGGTTGGACGGATGGCTACACCTTC.

In its sample, this clonotype was seen many times. The chain uses TRBV28 and TRBJ2-5, with TRBD2 matching 11 bases. Germline lookup yields CDR1 MDHEN and CDR2 SYDVKM. The CDR3 totals 15 residues. Unmatched junction bases numbered 3, after V lost 6 bases and J lost 0 bases. CDR3 sequence (DNA): TGTGCCAGCAGCCCGGGACTAGCGGACCAAGAGACCCAGTACTTC. It specifies CASSPGLADQETQYF.

This clonotype was seen a handful of times. The chain joins TRBV5-1 to TRBJ1-5, with no clear D. CDR3 size: 15 residues. The V end lost 2 bases, the J end lost 7 bases, and 16 bases lay between the germline ends. Per the germline V gene, CDR1 is SGHRS and CDR2 is YFSETQ. Written as DNA, the CDR3 is TGCGCCAGCAGCTTAGAGACGGGAGGGAGCCAGCCCCAGCATTTT. Protein: CASSLETGGSQPQHF.

This clonotype was seen a handful of times. The chain has TRBV29-1 and TRBJ1-5; TRBD1 matches at 9 bases. V lost 5 bases, J lost 7 bases, and 6 bases stayed unmatched. Per the germline V gene, CDR1 is SQVTM and CDR2 is ANQGSEA. The CDR3 consists of 13 residues. CDR3 residues: CSVTQGAAQPQHF. The DNA for the CDR3 is TGCAGCGTTACACAGGGGGCTGCGCAGCCCCAGCATTTT.

The V call is TRBV7-8, the J call TRBJ2-1; no clear D gene. The CDR3 runs 12 residues. Germline CDR1 and CDR2: SGHVS and FQNEAQ. V lost 0 bases to trimming and J lost 8 bases, with 5 bases between them. CDR3 nucleotide sequence: TGTGCCAGCAGCTTAGCCATCCATGAGCAGTTCTTC. Its protein product is CASSLAIHEQFF.

In this sample, this clonotype turned up many times. The rearrangement links TRBV2 to TRBJ2-7; tentative D call: TRBD2 (5 bases). Looked up from germline, CDR1 is SNHLY and CDR2 is FYNNEI. This CDR3 has 13 amino acids. Trimming removed 6 bases from V and 4 bases from J, with 13 bases in between. The CDR3 DNA follows: TGTGCCAGCAGAAACGGGGTTTCTTACGAGCAGTACTTC. It specifies CASRNGVSYEQYF.